Listed below are T cell receptor beta chains from one sample, sequenced in a study of cytomegalovirus exposure and HLA in healthy donors. The data were produced by immunoSEQ multiplex PCR, yet TCRdb's version contains in-frame clones alone and is incomplete. The repertoire holds approximately 100,000 clones, with 60% to 85% as singletons. The sample comprised PBMCs. All receptors derive from a man aged 55 to 70 in good health and CMV-seropositive. Each CDR3 is given with its conserved first and last residue. A D gene is named only where the DNA matches it firmly. Not every row has a clone size; where given, it reads once, few, many or a size class.

TRBJ2-7 . . TRBV19 CASRPLGGYEQYF TGTGCCAGTAGGCCTCTAGGAGGCTACGAGCAGTACTTC
TRBJ2-3 . . TRBV2 CASSETTGRYTQYF TGTGCCAGCAGTGAAACGACAGGGAGGTATACGCAGTATTTT
TRBJ1-3 . . TRBV5-4 CASSSRPGGKVSGNTIYF TGTGCCAGCAGCTCCCGCCCCGGGGGGAAGGTGTCTGGAAACACCATATATTTT
TRBJ1-1 . TRBD1 TRBV5-4 CASSADRGRTLYTEAFF TGTGCCAGCAGCGCAGACAGGGGGCGGACTCTTTACACTGAAGCTTTCTTT
TRBJ2-5 . . TRBV19 CASTAGQGKETQYF TGTGCCAGTACCGCGGGTCAGGGGAAAGAGACCCAGTACTTC
TRBJ2-2 . . TRBV5-1 CASSPGHSNTGELFF TGCGCCAGCAGTCCGGGACATTCGAACACCGGGGAGCTGTTTTTT
TRBJ2-3 . . TRBV19 CASSTNESPRTQYF TGTGCCAGTAGTACAAATGAGTCCCCGCGTACGCAGTATTTT
TRBJ1-5 . TRBD1 TRBV9 CASSVAGGFQPQHF TGTGCCAGCAGCGTAGCAGGGGGTTTTCAGCCCCAGCATTTT
TRBJ2-7 . TRBD2 TRBV9 CASSVGPGGRALSSYEQYF TGTGCCAGCAGCGTCGGTCCGGGAGGACGGGCCCTCAGCTCCTACGAGCAGTACTTC
TRBJ2-7 few . TRBV19 CASSIGAGDSYEQYF TGTGCCAGTAGTATTGGGGCAGGGGACTCCTACGAGCAGTACTTC
TRBJ1-5 . TRBD1 TRBV7-9 CASSLTPGQDKYSNQPQHF TGTGCCAGCAGCTTAACTCCGGGACAGGACAAATATAGCAATCAGCCCCAGCATTTT
TRBJ2-1 . TRBD2 TRBV5-4 CASSSGTRLANEQFF TGTGCCAGCAGCTCCGGGACTAGGCTGGCCAATGAGCAGTTCTTC
TRBJ2-7 . . TRBV5-4 CASSPGSGGTLGYEQYF TGTGCCAGCAGCCCCGGGTCCGGCGGGACTCTAGGTTACGAGCAGTACTTC
TRBJ1-1 . TRBD1 TRBV11-1 CASSLDGPGQGMGAFF TGTGCCAGCAGCTTAGATGGGCCGGGACAGGGGATGGGTGCTTTCTTT
TRBJ2-3 . TRBD2 TRBV30 CAWSVGFSGGPSTDTQYF TGTGCCTGGAGTGTAGGGTTCAGCGGGGGGCCTAGCACAGATACGCAGTATTTT
TRBJ2-5 . TRBD1 TRBV29-1 CSVEAGTGGWEQYF TGCAGCGTTGAGGCCGGGACAGGGGGCTGGGAGCAGTACTTC
TRBJ2-1 . TRBD2 TRBV7-9 CASSGPAGGAYNEQFF TGTGCCAGCAGCGGTCCGGCGGGGGGTGCCTACAATGAGCAGTTCTTC
TRBJ1-6 . TRBD1 TRBV30 CAWSEGAVNSPLHF TGTGCCTGGAGTGAGGGGGCGGTAAATTCACCCCTCCACTTT
TRBJ2-7 . TRBD1 TRBV6-1 CASSAPGQATHEQYF TGTGCCAGCAGTGCTCCGGGACAGGCAACCCACGAGCAGTACTTC
TRBJ2-2 . TRBD2 TRBV4-3 CASSQDHFGLAGPAGELFF TGCGCCAGCAGCCAAGATCACTTTGGACTAGCGGGGCCGGCCGGGGAGCTGTTTTTT
TRBJ2-1 few TRBD2 TRBV9 CASSDSGGYNEQFF TGTGCCAGCAGCGATAGCGGGGGGTACAATGAGCAGTTCTTC
TRBJ1-4 . . TRBV21-1 CASSRRGNRYSTNEKLFF TGTGCCAGCAGCAGGCGAGGGAATCGGTATTCAACTAATGAAAAACTGTTTTTT
TRBJ2-5 once . TRBV29-1 CTSGREETQYF TGCACCTCCGGTCGGGAAGAGACCCAGTACTTC